These 24 T cell receptor beta chains originate from one sample sequenced in a study of T cell responses to AZD1222 COVID-19 vaccine. Some clones are missing from TCRdb's copy, which holds only in-frame ones; the method was immunoSEQ multiplex PCR. The sample gives more than 120,000 clones, roughly 91% of which show up once; roughly 4.9% is in the top ten. The sample here was peripheral blood, taken on day 0 of AZD1222 vaccination. These receptors came from an adult in good health.

The CDR3 loop is CSVVRAGGEQFF. The CDR3 coding sequence is TGCAGCGTTGTTAGGGCCGGGGGGGAGCAGTTCTTC. This chain joins TRBV29-1 and TRBJ2-1, with 7 bases fitting TRBD2. V dropped 4 bases and J dropped 10; count of bases not matched to a gene: 7. The V gene's germline CDR1 is SQVTM and CDR2 ANQGSEA. The CDR3 loop spans 12 amino acids.

The gene calls are TRBV9 and TRBJ2-7; D might be TRBD2 (6 bases). V was pared by 4 bases and J by 3 bases, with 14 bases between. CDR1 and CDR2 (germline): SGDLS, YYNGEE. The CDR3 has 14 amino acids. The CDR3 reads CASSPGLTVYEQYF. In DNA form, the CDR3 reads TGTGCCAGCAGCCCCGGACTAACGGTCTACGAGCAGTACTTC.

This chain links TRBV3-1 (or the pseudogene TRBV3-2) with TRBJ1-1; 8 positions agree with TRBD1. CDR1 and CDR2 from the germline V gene are LGHDT and YNNKEL (reference sequence). Germline trimming cut 1 base from V and 6 bases from J; bases unmatched to any gene: 10. The CDR3 runs to 16 residues. The CDR3 DNA is TGTGCCAGCAGCCAAGGAGAGGCAGGGGGCAGAGCTGAAGCTTTCTTT. Translated, it gives CASSQGEAGGRAEAFF.

The V gene is TRBV2, the J gene TRBJ1-1; 9 bases agree with TRBD1. Germline V CDR1 and CDR2: SNHLY, FYNNEI. V trimming: 1 base; J trimming: 1 base; junction bases outside the gene matches: 1. The CDR3 has 15 amino acids. The CDR3 protein is CASSEGGQGNTEAFF. The CDR3 DNA reads as TGTGCCAGCAGTGAAGGGGGACAGGGGAACACTGAAGCTTTCTTT.

CDR3 in amino acids: CAWSVVGREQYF. Here the CDR3 DNA reads TGTGCCTGGAGTGTGGTTGGTCGCGAGCAGTACTTC. This chain links TRBV30 with TRBJ2-7; no clear D gene. V gave up 0 bases and J gave up 6 bases, with 9 bases separating them. The germline V gene encodes CDR1 GTSNPN and CDR2 SVGIG (reference sequence). This CDR3 has 12 amino acids.

This chain connects TRBV6-1 to TRBJ2-7; D is possibly TRBD1 (7 bases). CDR3 length: 14 residues. Germline V CDR1 and CDR2: MNHNS, SASEGT. V was trimmed by 5 bases and J by 5 bases, leaving 16 bases between them. CDR3 nucleotides: TGTGCCAGCAGTTGGGGGCAGGGGGGAAACGAGCAGTACTTC. Translated: CASSWGQGGNEQYF.

The rearrangement links TRBV23-1 to TRBJ2-7; 7 bases align to TRBD2. TRBV23-1 is an ORF for which the function is uncertain. CDR3 length equals 18 residues. The V gene end was trimmed by 4 bases and the J gene end by 0 bases; junction bases not matched to a gene: 15. This CDR3 reads CASSRGGTKGSFSYEQYF. The CDR3 DNA is TGCGCCAGCAGTCGTGGGGGGACTAAGGGTTCATTCTCCTACGAGCAGTACTTC.

The rearrangement uses TRBV19 and TRBJ1-2, with D possibly matching TRBD1 (6 bases). V lost 5 bases and J 7 bases, leaving 23 bases between the germline ends. In germline, CDR1 is LNHDA, CDR2 SQIVND (reference sequence). The CDR3 covers 16 residues. The CDR3 sequence is CASSPQSGPGASGYTF. The CDR3, as DNA: TGTGCCAGTAGTCCACAATCCGGACCAGGGGCTTCTGGCTACACCTTC.

This chain joins TRBV27 and TRBJ2-3; 12 bases are a match to TRBD2. Trimming at V came to 1 base and at J to 0 bases, leaving 5 bases not matched to a gene. The CDR3 has 18 residues. Germline V gene lookup returns CDR1 MNHEY and CDR2 SMNVEV (reference sequence). CDR3 nucleotide sequence: TGTGCCAGCAGTTTATTGGGACTAGCGGGTACTAGCACAGATACGCAGTATTTT. Its protein product is CASSLLGLAGTSTDTQYF.

This clone was recorded only once. The chain combines TRBV4-3 with TRBJ1-2, with D tentatively TRBD1 (6 bases). This CDR3 region has 15 residues. V was trimmed by 0 bases and J by 3 bases, leaving 11 bases between them. Germline V gene lookup returns CDR1 LGHNA and CDR2 YSLEER. For the CDR3, the DNA is TGCGCCAGCAGCCAAGACAGGGGAGGGGACTATGGCTACACCTTC. Amino acids: CASSQDRGGDYGYTF.

The V gene is TRBV13, the J gene TRBJ2-3; D is perhaps TRBD2 (6 bases). V lost 5 bases and J lost 2, with 20 bases in between. The germline gives CDR1 PRHDT, CDR2 FYEKMQ (reference sequence). The CDR3 is made up of 17 amino acids. The CDR3 reads CASSDKLGDSPTDTQYF. CDR3 nucleotides: TGTGCCAGCAGCGATAAACTGGGGGACTCCCCCACAGATACGCAGTATTTT.

The chain is built from TRBV2 and TRBJ1-1, with D unclear. Germline V gene sequence: CDR1 SNHLY, CDR2 FYNNEI. V lost 5 bases and J 3 bases, leaving 10 bases between the germline ends. This CDR3 region has 13 residues. The CDR3 DNA is TGTGCCAGCAGTCAGGACGGATACACTGAAGCTTTCTTT. It codes for CASSQDGYTEAFF.

The chain is built from TRBV4-3 and TRBJ1-2, with 7 bases matching TRBD1. Germline CDR1 LGHNA, CDR2 YSLEER. Trimming cost V 0 bases and J 4 bases; bases outside gene matches: 5. This CDR3 contains 15 residues. CDR3 nucleotide sequence: TGCGCCAGCAGCCAAGATCCCCGGGACAGCTATGGCTACACCTTC. Protein sequence: CASSQDPRDSYGYTF.

V is TRBV27 and J is TRBJ1-1, with D unresolved. The germline V gene encodes CDR1 MNHEY and CDR2 SMNVEV (reference sequence). Trimming cost V 2 bases and J 2 bases, with 15 bases left between them. The CDR3 extends over 16 amino acids. CDR3 coding DNA: TGTGCCAGCAGTTTAGCGGCCCGAGCCCTAAACACTGAAGCTTTCTTT. Residues: CASSLAARALNTEAFF.

This chain uses TRBV10-1 with TRBJ2-2, with TRBD2 as a possible D gene (5 bases). Trimming cost V 0 bases and J 7 bases, with 15 bases left between them. The germline V gene has CDR1 WNHNN and CDR2 SYGVQD (reference sequence). CDR3 length: 16 amino acids. This chain's CDR3 is CASSESRGRGLGELFF. The CDR3 nucleotides are TGCGCCAGCAGTGAGTCCCGCGGACGCGGACTCGGGGAGCTGTTTTTT.

This chain connects TRBV18 to TRBJ1-2; D is perhaps TRBD1 (5 bases). V gave up 6 bases and J gave up 2 bases, with 10 bases separating them. The CDR3 sequence is 13 residues long. CDR1 and CDR2 (germline): KGHSH, LQKENI. CDR3 DNA sequence: TGTGCCAGCTCGCCGACAGTGAACTATGGCTACACCTTC. Residues: CASSPTVNYGYTF.

The chain joins TRBV2 to TRBJ2-1; 9 bases align to TRBD1. Germline-derived CDR1 and CDR2 are SNHLY and FYNNEI. CDR3 length: 16 amino acids. Losses at the gene ends were 1 base for V and 4 bases for J; bases not matched to a gene: 5. CDR3 DNA: TGTGCCAGCAGTGAAGACCGGGACAGGGAATACAATGAGCAGTTCTTC. Residues: CASSEDRDREYNEQFF.

This sequence joins TRBV13 and TRBJ2-7, with D possibly TRBD2 on 5 matching bases. V lost 2 bases, J lost 2 bases, and 13 bases lay in between. The germline CDR1 and CDR2 sequences are PRHDT and FYEKMQ (reference sequence). The CDR3 has 15 amino acids. CDR3 DNA sequence: TGTGCCAGCAGCTTATCCCCGGGGTCGGCCTACGAGCAGTACTTC. Translation gives CASSLSPGSAYEQYF.

The chain combines TRBV4-3 with TRBJ2-7; no firm D call. Germline-derived CDR1 and CDR2 are LGHNA and YSLEER. The CDR3 contains 14 residues. V was trimmed by 4 bases and J by 1 base, leaving 11 bases between them. CDR3 protein: CASSREAGSYEQYF. The DNA of the CDR3 is TGCGCCAGCAGCCGAGAGGCAGGTTCCTACGAGCAGTACTTC.

This chain connects TRBV3-1 (or the pseudogene TRBV3-2) to TRBJ1-1; D is unresolved. Trimming took 5 bases from V and 1 from J, leaving 2 bases between them. Germline V lookup: CDR1 LGHDT, CDR2 YNNKEL (reference sequence). The CDR3 is 11 amino acids. The CDR3 DNA follows: TGTGCCAGCAGCAGGAACACTGAAGCTTTCTTT. Translated: CASSRNTEAFF.

For the CDR3, the DNA is TGTGCCAGCAGCGGGGGACCTGACAATGAGCAGTTCTTC. The encoded protein is CASSGGPDNEQFF. The chain combines TRBV5-5 with TRBJ2-1; D may match TRBD1 or TRBD2 (5 bases each). The V end was cut by 4 bases, the J end by 5 bases, with 10 bases between. The CDR3 totals 13 residues. CDR1 SGHKS and CDR2 YYEKEE come from the germline V gene (reference sequence). The entire variable domain, with the rest obtained from reference TRBV5-5 and TRBJ2-1, is as follows: DAGVTQSPTHLIKTRGQQVTLRCSPISGHKSVSWYQQVLGQGPQFIFQYYEKEERGRGNFPDRFSARQFPNYSSELNVNALLLGDSALYLCASSGGPDNEQFFGPGTRLTVL.

The rearrangement joins TRBV29-1 to TRBJ1-2; TRBD1 aligns across 8 bases. The germline V gene has CDR1 SQVTM and CDR2 ANQGSEA. The CDR3 has 14 residues. V lost 6 bases and J lost 3; bases outside the gene matches: 9. CDR3: CSVRTGKGDYGYTF. The CDR3, as DNA: TGCAGCGTGAGGACAGGGAAGGGGGACTATGGCTACACCTTC.

The V call is TRBV5-6, the J call TRBJ2-5, with 7 bases identical to TRBD1. CDR3 length equals 15 residues. The germline V gene has CDR1 SGHDT and CDR2 YYEEEE. V lost 0 bases, J lost 5 bases, and 7 bases stayed unmatched. CDR3 DNA sequence: TGTGCCAGCAGCTTGGAAACAGGGGTAATGGAGACCCAGTACTTC. Translated, it gives CASSLETGVMETQYF.

The V call is TRBV5-4, the J call TRBJ2-7, with 7 bases fitting TRBD2. V was clipped by 4 bases and J by 4 bases; unmatched bases: 11. This CDR3 spans 15 amino acids. Per germline, CDR1 SGHNT and CDR2 YYREEE (reference sequence). The CDR3 loop is CASSVLGLGNYEQYF. The CDR3 nucleotides read TGTGCCAGCAGCGTCCTTGGACTAGGGAATTACGAGCAGTACTTC.